Sequencing of this T cell receptor beta chain was carried out in a study of CD8 T cells in Susac syndrome. The CDR3 covers 17 residues. Germline CDR1 DFQATT, CDR2 SNEGSKA (reference sequence). Trimming shortened V by 0 bases and J by 7 bases, and 19 bases separated the two germline ends. Sequencing of TCR beta covered CD8+ and CD4+ T cells obtained from blood. In the multiple sclerosis control group, patients were treatment-naive and had stable or active relapsing-remitting disease. It was negative isolation that provided the CD8+ and CD4+ T cells, whereas TEMRA cells were enriched by FACS. cDNA came from roughly 0.53 to 1 ug RNA primed by random hexamers. Amplification of TCR beta CDR3 across 54 Vbeta and 13 Jbeta was performed with immunoSEQ multiplex PCR. TCRdb fed the immunoSEQ multiplex PCR reads into MiXCR, producing one record per CDR3 protein. Among 160,000 or so distinct CDR3 sequences listed, around 95% were seen once.

The chain couples TRBV20-1 to TRBJ1-6; unclear D gene. This sequence originates from a human donor with multiple sclerosis. Specimen: CD8+ T cells from PBMCs. Here the CDR3 DNA reads TGCAGTGCTAGAGATAGATGGGCAGCGACGTCCAATTCACCCCTCCACTTT. Amino acid sequence: CSARDRWAATSNSPLHF.